These 18 T cell receptor beta chains came from one sample sequenced in a study of cytomegalovirus exposure and HLA in healthy donors. 60 Vbeta and 13 Jbeta primers were used in PCR. Generated by immunoSEQ multiplex PCR, the TCRdb table keeps only in-frame clones and is missing some. The table records about 160,000 clones, around 80% of them present only once. Sequencing was done on a sample of PBMCs. Receptors originate from a girl aged 10 to 17 in good health and CMV-seropositive.

This chain joins TRBV5-8 and TRBJ1-5, with D hard to call. Germline V gene lookup returns CDR1 SGHTS and CDR2 YDEGEE. Trimming pared 0 bases from V and 4 bases from J, leaving 5 bases between. The CDR3 runs to 13 residues. In DNA, the CDR3 is TGTGCCAGCAGCTTGGTGGCAAATCAGCCCCAGCATTTT. Encoded protein: CASSLVANQPQHF.

A note on this clone: Compared with germline, one end of the junction differs, possibly owing to a read error. This sequence joins TRBV7-7 and TRBJ2-1; 9 bases are shared with TRBD2. The CDR3 consists of 17 residues. Germline V gene data show CDR1 as SSHAT and CDR2 as FNYEAQ (reference sequence). CDR3 sequence: CASSLGPAGGAYNEQFF. The CDR3 DNA reads as TGTGCTAGCAGCTTAGGCCCAGCGGGGGGAGCCTACAATGAGCAGTTCTTC.

This chain joins TRBV7-3 and TRBJ2-7; tentative D call: TRBD2 (5 bases). Germline V lookup: CDR1 SGHTA, CDR2 FQGTGA. V was pared by 0 bases and J by 7 bases, with 13 bases between. This CDR3 is built from 14 residues. The CDR3 nucleotides read TGTGCCAGCAGCTTAACGGCGGATCGGGGTGAGCAGTACTTC. It specifies CASSLTADRGEQYF.

This chain joins TRBV20-1 and TRBJ1-4; D not certain. This CDR3 comprises 11 residues. Germline V gene data show CDR1 as DFQATT and CDR2 as SNEGSKA (reference sequence). V lost 3 bases, J lost 7 bases, and 6 bases lay in between. CDR3 region: CSASSAEKLFF. CDR3 sequence (DNA): TGCAGTGCTAGCAGTGCTGAAAAACTGTTTTTT.

The V gene is TRBV5-6, the J gene TRBJ1-3; the D gene is possibly TRBD1 (6 bases). The CDR3 is made up of 14 amino acids. V was cut by 4 bases and J by 0 bases, with 8 bases left in between. Germline CDR1 SGHDT, CDR2 YYEEEE. The CDR3 reads CASSLQGSGNTIYF. The CDR3 nucleotides are TGTGCCAGCAGCCTACAGGGCTCTGGAAACACCATATATTTT. Combining the CDR3 with reference TRBV5-6 and TRBJ1-3 gives the whole variable domain DAGVTQSPTHLIKTRGQQVTLRCSPKSGHDTVSWYQQALGQGPQFIFQYYEEEERQRGNFPDRFSGHQFPNYSSELNVNALLLGDSALYLCASSLQGSGNTIYFGEGSWLTVV.

The rearrangement links TRBV18 to TRBJ1-3, with TRBD1 identical over 7 bases. CDR1 and CDR2 (germline): KGHSH, LQKENI. With V trimmed by 4 bases and J by 5 bases, 5 bases remained unmatched. The CDR3 loop spans 14 amino acids. CDR3: CASSRDSNRNTIYF. The CDR3 DNA is TGTGCCAGCTCACGGGACAGCAACCGAAACACCATATATTTT.

The V call is TRBV21-1, the J call TRBJ1-3. The end of the DNA is better explained by TRBJ2-2, so the J call may be wrong. TRBV21-1 is reported as a pseudogene. The CDR3 spans 20 residues. CDR3 in DNA: TGTGCCAGCAGCTCCCGCTGGTGCACAGCCTTTAAAGCGAACACCGGGGAGCTGTTTTTT. Protein product: CASSSRWCTAFKANTGELFF.

The rearrangement joins TRBV7-9 to TRBJ1-5; 7 bases are shared with TRBD1. CDR1 and CDR2 from the germline V gene are SEHNR and FQNEAQ (reference sequence). After removal of 3 bases from V and 4 bases from J, the junction contained 6 bases not matched to a gene. This CDR3 is built from 15 residues. The CDR3 sequence: CASSFQGTVNQPQHF. The CDR3 DNA sequence: TGTGCCAGCAGCTTCCAGGGGACAGTTAATCAGCCCCAGCATTTT.

This CDR3 reads CASSQGANEQYF. For the CDR3, the DNA is TGCGCCAGCAGCCAGGGGGCCAACGAGCAGTACTTC. The J gene is TRBJ2-7, the V gene TRBV4-1; TRBD1 is a possible D gene (6 bases). The CDR3 runs to 12 residues. Germline loops: CDR1 MGHRA, CDR2 YSYEKL. V lost 3 bases, J lost 5 bases, and 8 bases lay in between.

This clone was observed a few times. This sequence joins TRBV6-1 and TRBJ2-3; 11 bases fit TRBD2. V was clipped by 4 bases and J by 0 bases; unmatched bases: 3. The germline V gene has CDR1 MNHNS and CDR2 SASEGT. This CDR3 spans 16 amino acids. CDR3 bases: TGTGCCAGCAGTGTCCTAGCGGGGGGCAGCACAGATACGCAGTATTTT. Its protein product is CASSVLAGGSTDTQYF.

This chain connects TRBV6-9 to TRBJ2-2; TRBD2 matches at 8 bases. Germline assignment: CDR1 MNHGY and CDR2 SVAAGI. Losses at the gene ends were 5 bases for V and 1 base for J; bases not matched to a gene: 3. The CDR3 consists of 15 residues. CDR3 residues: CASSETSGNTGELFF. In DNA form, the CDR3 reads TGTGCCAGCAGTGAAACTAGCGGGAACACCGGGGAGCTGTTTTTT.

The rearrangement links TRBV6-5 to TRBJ1-3, with D maybe TRBD1 (6 bases). V shed 6 bases and J shed 1 base, with 10 bases lying between them. The CDR3 runs to 14 residues. Germline assignment: CDR1 MNHEY and CDR2 SVGAGI. The CDR3 protein is CASRRQASGNTIYF. CDR3 sequence (DNA): TGTGCCAGCAGGAGACAGGCTTCTGGAAACACCATATATTTT.

This clone was seen a handful of times. This chain uses TRBV7-9 with TRBJ1-2, with a weak D call TRBD1 (5 bases). V lost 5 bases and J 1 base, leaving 14 bases between the germline ends. This CDR3 contains 15 residues. The germline gives CDR1 SEHNR, CDR2 FQNEAQ (reference sequence). For the CDR3, the DNA is TGTGCCAGCAGCCTGGATCTGACAGTTAACTATGGCTACACCTTC. Amino acid sequence: CASSLDLTVNYGYTF.

The rearrangement joins TRBV6-1 to TRBJ2-3; TRBD1 might be the D (6 bases). The CDR3 spans 13 residues. Germline values: CDR1 MNHNS, CDR2 SASEGT. V gave up 6 bases and J gave up 4 bases, with 11 bases separating them. The CDR3 DNA follows: TGTGCCAGCAGCAGACAGGAACCAGATACGCAGTATTTT. Residues: CASSRQEPDTQYF.

The V call is TRBV10-3, the J call TRBJ1-1; TRBD1 aligns across 10 bases. CDR3 length: 14 residues. Germline V gene data show CDR1 as ENHRY and CDR2 as SYGVKD. Trimming took 7 bases from V and 1 from J; bases not matched to a gene: 3. The DNA of the CDR3 is TGTGCCATCACCCGGGACAGGGGGAACACTGAAGCTTTCTTT. The encoded protein is CAITRDRGNTEAFF.

The J gene is TRBJ2-1, the V gene TRBV7-2, with unresolved D. Trimming pared 2 bases from V and 0 bases from J, leaving 11 bases between. This CDR3 has 16 amino acids. Germline V gives CDR1 SGHTA, CDR2 FQGNSA. This CDR3 is CASSLTTWYSYNEQFF. CDR3 sequence (DNA): TGTGCCAGCAGCTTAACGACTTGGTACTCCTACAATGAGCAGTTCTTC.

This clone was observed once. The chain carries TRBV28 and TRBJ2-2; 10 bases agree with TRBD2. Germline V CDR1 and CDR2: MDHEN, SYDVKM. The CDR3 runs to 16 residues. The junction had 8 bases not matched to a gene; V was cut back by 6 bases and J by 4 bases. The CDR3 region is CASSPIAGGPTGELFF. The CDR3 DNA follows: TGTGCCAGCAGCCCCATAGCGGGGGGACCCACCGGGGAGCTGTTTTTT.

V usage is TRBV5-1 and J usage is TRBJ2-7; a possible D gene is TRBD2 (6 bases). CDR3 length: 17 residues. Germline lookup yields CDR1 SGHRS and CDR2 YFSETQ. V shed 0 bases and J shed 1 base, with 17 bases lying between them. This chain's CDR3 is CASSLEFRRDGSYEQYF. Written as DNA, the CDR3 is TGCGCCAGCAGCTTGGAGTTTAGGAGGGACGGATCCTACGAGCAGTACTTC.